A selection of T cell receptor beta chains follows, all from one sample in a study of T cell repertoires in cytomegalovirus infection. TCRdb independently ran MiXCR on the reads; one entry per CDR3 protein. The sample includes 680,000 or so distinct CDR3 sequences, 35% to 40% of them seen just once. Specimen: PBMCs. The receptors stem from a human donor in good health (CMV status not recorded). Some clones in this sample may be carry-over from other donors' samples. CDR3s include the opening cysteine and the closing phenylalanine or tryptophan. The order of the fields is J gene, clone size, D gene, V gene, CDR3 protein, CDR3 DNA. D genes are given only for firm matches. Clone size appears in some rows only: once, few, many, or a class for an expanded clone.

J gene: TRBJ1-1; clone size: few; D gene: .; V gene: TRBV12-3/TRBV12-4; CDR3 protein: CASSSPRFRNTEAFF; CDR3 DNA: TGTGCCAGCAGTTCCCCCCGGTTCAGGAACACTGAAGCTTTCTTT
J gene: TRBJ2-5; clone size: few; D gene: TRBD1; V gene: TRBV20-1; CDR3 protein: CSAHRAGTDQETQYF; CDR3 DNA: TGCAGTGCTCACCGGGCCGGGACAGATCAAGAGACCCAGTACTTC
J gene: TRBJ1-3; clone size: .; D gene: .; V gene: TRBV3-1; CDR3 protein: CASSQLVQRDSGNTIYF; CDR3 DNA: TGTGCCAGCAGCCAATTAGTACAGCGGGACTCTGGAAACACCATATATTTT
J gene: TRBJ2-7; clone size: .; D gene: TRBD1; V gene: TRBV29-1; CDR3 protein: CSVVQGANYEQYF; CDR3 DNA: TGCAGCGTCGTTCAGGGGGCAAACTACGAGCAGTACTTC
J gene: TRBJ2-7; clone size: few; D gene: TRBD1; V gene: TRBV6-1; CDR3 protein: CASSRQGSHEQYF; CDR3 DNA: TGTGCCAGCAGTCGACAGGGCTCCCACGAGCAGTACTTC
J gene: TRBJ2-2; clone size: .; D gene: TRBD1; V gene: TRBV6-5; CDR3 protein: CASSPRTGISSAGELFF; CDR3 DNA: TGTGCCAGCAGTCCCAGGACAGGGATCTCATCCGCCGGGGAGCTGTTTTTT
J gene: TRBJ1-6; clone size: few; D gene: .; V gene: TRBV7-8; CDR3 protein: CASSLSRTGDSPLHF; CDR3 DNA: TGTGCCAGCAGCTTATCGAGAACTGGTGATTCACCCCTCCACTTT
J gene: TRBJ2-4; clone size: .; D gene: TRBD2; V gene: TRBV2; CDR3 protein: CAIGLAGSAKNIQYF; CDR3 DNA: TGTGCCATAGGACTAGCGGGATCTGCCAAAAACATTCAGTACTTC
J gene: TRBJ1-6; clone size: .; D gene: TRBD1; V gene: TRBV6-1; CDR3 protein: CASSYRRRDRAPSPLHF; CDR3 DNA: TGTGCCAGCAGTTACCGGCGAAGGGACAGGGCCCCTTCACCCCTCCACTTT
J gene: TRBJ2-3; clone size: .; D gene: TRBD2; V gene: TRBV28; CDR3 protein: CASSIGTSGPPSTDTQYF; CDR3 DNA: TGTGCCAGCAGTATCGGGACTAGCGGGCCCCCTAGCACAGATACGCAGTATTTT
J gene: TRBJ1-5; clone size: .; D gene: .; V gene: TRBV20-1; CDR3 protein: CSAREGAVLDQPQHF; CDR3 DNA: TGCAGTGCTAGAGAAGGGGCCGTCTTGGATCAGCCCCAGCATTTT
J gene: TRBJ1-6; clone size: .; D gene: .; V gene: TRBV7-2; CDR3 protein: CARCLQGVCNSPRHF; CDR3 DNA: TGTGCCAGGTGCTTGCAAGGGGTTTGTAATTCACCCCGCCACTTT
J gene: TRBJ1-1; clone size: .; D gene: .; V gene: TRBV7-9; CDR3 protein: CASSLNNGPEAFF; CDR3 DNA: TGTGCCAGCAGCTTAAATAACGGTCCTGAAGCTTTCTTT
J gene: TRBJ2-5; clone size: many; D gene: .; V gene: TRBV7-8; CDR3 protein: CASSLVWEETQYF; CDR3 DNA: TGTGCCAGCAGCTTAGTTTGGGAAGAGACCCAGTACTTC
J gene: TRBJ2-1; clone size: many; D gene: TRBD2; V gene: TRBV10-2; CDR3 protein: CASRPSRDYLAYNEQFF; CDR3 DNA: TGCGCCAGCAGACCCAGCCGGGACTACCTCGCCTACAATGAGCAGTTCTTC
J gene: TRBJ2-3; clone size: .; D gene: TRBD1; V gene: TRBV3-1; CDR3 protein: CASSQENLGTGADTQYF; CDR3 DNA: TGTGCCAGCAGCCAAGAAAACCTCGGGACAGGGGCAGATACGCAGTATTTT
J gene: TRBJ2-1; clone size: many; D gene: TRBD2; V gene: TRBV12-3/TRBV12-4; CDR3 protein: CASNPSGNEQFF; CDR3 DNA: TGTGCCAGCAATCCTAGCGGCAATGAGCAGTTCTTC
J gene: TRBJ2-3; clone size: few; D gene: TRBD2; V gene: TRBV12-3/TRBV12-4; CDR3 protein: CASGGGITDTQYF; CDR3 DNA: TGTGCCAGCGGCGGGGGGATCACAGATACGCAGTATTTT
J gene: TRBJ1-1; clone size: .; D gene: TRBD1; V gene: TRBV7-9; CDR3 protein: CASSLLNPRDRGFEAFF; CDR3 DNA: TGTGCCAGCAGCTTACTCAATCCCCGGGACAGGGGGTTCGAAGCTTTCTTT
J gene: TRBJ2-3; clone size: .; D gene: .; V gene: TRBV18; CDR3 protein: CASSGASTASRSTDTQYF; CDR3 DNA: TGTGCCAGCTCGGGTGCTTCGACAGCCTCTAGAAGCACAGATACGCAGTATTTT
J gene: TRBJ1-6; clone size: .; D gene: .; V gene: TRBV6-1; CDR3 protein: CASSELENSPPQF; CDR3 DNA: TGTGCCAGCAGTGAACTGGAGAATTCACCCCCCCAATTT
J gene: TRBJ2-1; clone size: few; D gene: TRBD2; V gene: TRBV6-5; CDR3 protein: CASSRPGTSGRGPQFF; CDR3 DNA: TGTGCCAGCAGTCGACCCGGGACTAGCGGGAGAGGGCCTCAGTTCTTC
J gene: TRBJ1-4; clone size: .; D gene: TRBD1; V gene: TRBV28; CDR3 protein: CAISPGQGLNEKLFF; CDR3 DNA: TGTGCCATCAGTCCCGGACAGGGCCTAAATGAAAAACTGTTTTTT
J gene: TRBJ2-2; clone size: .; D gene: .; V gene: TRBV12-3/TRBV12-4; CDR3 protein: CASSFGFTGELFF; CDR3 DNA: TGTGCCAGCAGTTTCGGCTTCACCGGGGAGCTGTTTTTT
J gene: TRBJ1-2; clone size: .; D gene: .; V gene: TRBV9; CDR3 protein: CASKDEIEGYGYTF; CDR3 DNA: TGTGCCAGCAAAGATGAAATTGAGGGCTATGGCTACACCTTC
J gene: TRBJ2-5; clone size: .; D gene: .; V gene: TRBV28; CDR3 protein: CASGGPLVARQESQYF; CDR3 DNA: TGTGCCAGCGGGGGGCCCTTGGTAGCGCGTCAAGAGAGCCAGTACTTC
J gene: TRBJ1-3; clone size: .; D gene: TRBD1; V gene: TRBV4-1; CDR3 protein: CASSHLGQGGLGAGNTIYF; CDR3 DNA: TGCGCCAGCAGCCACTTAGGACAGGGTGGATTAGGTGCCGGAAACACCATATATTTT
J gene: TRBJ1-4; clone size: .; D gene: .; V gene: TRBV29-1; CDR3 protein: CSAQATNEKLFF; CDR3 DNA: TGCAGCGCACAGGCAACTAATGAAAAACTGTTTTTT
J gene: TRBJ2-1; clone size: few; D gene: TRBD2; V gene: TRBV11-2; CDR3 protein: CASTTWGLAGEIDNEQFF; CDR3 DNA: TGTGCCAGCACAACATGGGGGCTAGCGGGGGAAATCGACAATGAGCAGTTCTTC
J gene: TRBJ2-5; clone size: few; D gene: TRBD2; V gene: TRBV5-4; CDR3 protein: CASSPRGGGKTQYF; CDR3 DNA: TGTGCCAGCAGCCCTAGGGGCGGGGGGAAGACCCAGTACTTC
J gene: TRBJ2-5; clone size: once; D gene: TRBD1; V gene: TRBV5-6; CDR3 protein: CASSSRDRGGTQYF; CDR3 DNA: TGTGCCAGCAGCTCAAGGGACAGGGGGGGGACCCAGTACTTC
J gene: TRBJ2-1; clone size: few; D gene: .; V gene: TRBV15; CDR3 protein: CATSLRDLYNEQFF; CDR3 DNA: TGTGCCACCAGCTTGCGGGACCTCTACAATGAGCAGTTCTTC
J gene: TRBJ2-7; clone size: .; D gene: .; V gene: TRBV27; CDR3 protein: CASGPRGGGTYEQYF; CDR3 DNA: TGTGCCAGCGGCCCCCGGGGCGGGGGCACCTACGAGCAGTACTTC
J gene: TRBJ1-2; clone size: few; D gene: .; V gene: TRBV6-1; CDR3 protein: CASTSGTLYGYTF; CDR3 DNA: TGTGCCAGCACCTCCGGGACCTTATATGGCTACACCTTC
J gene: TRBJ2-7; clone size: few; D gene: .; V gene: TRBV7-3; CDR3 protein: CASSLNSGAPQYF; CDR3 DNA: TGTGCCAGCAGCTTAAATAGTGGGGCCCCTCAGTACTTC
J gene: TRBJ2-2; clone size: few; D gene: TRBD2; V gene: TRBV10-3; CDR3 protein: CAIRPTSGDGELFF; CDR3 DNA: TGTGCCATCAGGCCCACTAGCGGCGACGGGGAGCTGTTTTTT
J gene: TRBJ2-3; clone size: .; D gene: .; V gene: TRBV12-3/TRBV12-4; CDR3 protein: CASSFSRVTDTQYF; CDR3 DNA: TGTGCCAGCAGTTTTTCGCGGGTTACAGATACGCAGTATTTT
J gene: TRBJ2-7; clone size: .; D gene: TRBD2; V gene: TRBV29-1; CDR3 protein: CSVEEWTSGSFEQYF; CDR3 DNA: TGCAGCGTTGAAGAATGGACTAGCGGGAGTTTCGAGCAGTACTTC
J gene: TRBJ2-7; clone size: .; D gene: TRBD1; V gene: TRBV28; CDR3 protein: CASSPQGNPREQYF; CDR3 DNA: TGTGCCAGCAGCCCACAGGGGAATCCACGAGAGCAGTACTTC
J gene: TRBJ2-1; clone size: few; D gene: .; V gene: TRBV6-4; CDR3 protein: CASSDSASSDPPGNEQFF; CDR3 DNA: TGTGCCAGCAGTGACTCAGCGTCTAGCGATCCCCCGGGGAATGAGCAGTTCTTC
J gene: TRBJ2-1; clone size: many; D gene: .; V gene: TRBV7-2; CDR3 protein: CASSGRNEQFF; CDR3 DNA: TGTGCCAGCAGCGGCCGTAATGAGCAGTTCTTC
J gene: TRBJ2-1; clone size: .; D gene: .; V gene: TRBV6-6; CDR3 protein: CASSWNNDGEQFF; CDR3 DNA: TGTGCCAGCAGTTGGAATAACGACGGTGAGCAGTTCTTC
J gene: TRBJ2-1; clone size: many; D gene: TRBD2; V gene: TRBV11-2; CDR3 protein: CASSRYLAGEGDEQFF; CDR3 DNA: TGTGCCAGCAGCCGCTACTTAGCGGGAGAAGGCGATGAGCAGTTCTTC
J gene: TRBJ2-1; clone size: .; D gene: TRBD1; V gene: TRBV20-1; CDR3 protein: CSARGPGTGKGPVEFF; CDR3 DNA: TGCAGTGCTAGGGGTCCCGGGACAGGGAAGGGGCCTGTTGAGTTCTTC
J gene: TRBJ1-1; clone size: few; D gene: TRBD1; V gene: TRBV27; CDR3 protein: CASSSGDRGPSENTEAFF; CDR3 DNA: TGTGCCAGCAGTTCTGGGGACAGGGGGCCGTCGGAGAACACTGAAGCTTTCTTT
J gene: TRBJ2-3; clone size: .; D gene: TRBD2; V gene: TRBV6-6; CDR3 protein: CASSYAALAGAVDTQYF; CDR3 DNA: TGTGCCAGCAGTTACGCCGCACTAGCGGGAGCCGTAGATACGCAGTATTTT
J gene: TRBJ2-7; clone size: .; D gene: TRBD1; V gene: TRBV2; CDR3 protein: CASGRTTGSYEQSF; CDR3 DNA: TGTGCCAGCGGAAGAACGACAGGGTCCTACGAGCAGTCCTTC
J gene: TRBJ2-1; clone size: .; D gene: TRBD1; V gene: TRBV27; CDR3 protein: CASSLAGGLEQFF; CDR3 DNA: TGTGCCAGCAGTTTAGCAGGGGGCTTAGAGCAGTTCTTC
J gene: TRBJ2-7; clone size: few; D gene: .; V gene: TRBV11-1; CDR3 protein: CASSLTGYYEQYF; CDR3 DNA: TGTGCCAGCAGCTTAACGGGGTACTACGAGCAGTACTTC
J gene: TRBJ2-1; clone size: .; D gene: TRBD2; V gene: TRBV11-3; CDR3 protein: CASSPGEGSYNEQFF; CDR3 DNA: TGTGCCAGCAGCCCCGGGGAGGGCAGCTACAATGAGCAGTTCTTC
J gene: TRBJ2-3; clone size: .; D gene: .; V gene: TRBV4-1; CDR3 protein: CASSQVETSITDTQYF; CDR3 DNA: TGCGCCAGCAGCCAAGTGGAGACTTCAATCACAGATACGCAGTATTTT
J gene: TRBJ2-3; clone size: few; D gene: .; V gene: TRBV7-8; CDR3 protein: CASSSTQTPDTQYF; CDR3 DNA: TGTGCCAGCAGCTCCACCCAGACCCCAGATACGCAGTATTTT
J gene: TRBJ2-3; clone size: once; D gene: .; V gene: TRBV28; CDR3 protein: CAIRRTGDTQYF; CDR3 DNA: TGTGCCATCAGACGGACGGGTGATACGCAGTATTTT